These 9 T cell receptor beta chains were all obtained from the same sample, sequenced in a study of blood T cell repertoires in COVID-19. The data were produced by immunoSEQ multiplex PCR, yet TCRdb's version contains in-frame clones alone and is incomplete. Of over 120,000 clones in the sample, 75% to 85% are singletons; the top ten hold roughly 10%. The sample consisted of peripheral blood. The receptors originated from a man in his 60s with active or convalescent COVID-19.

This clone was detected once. The CDR3 nucleotides are TGTGCCAGCCGATTCCCTTACAGGGGCGGGGATTCACCCCTCCACTTT. Translated, it gives CASRFPYRGGDSPLHF. The rearrangement joins TRBV11-2 to TRBJ1-6; the match to TRBD1 covers 7 bases. This CDR3 comprises 16 residues. Trimming cost V 8 bases and J 8 bases; bases outside gene matches: 15. Looked up from germline, CDR1 is SGHAT and CDR2 is FQNNGV.

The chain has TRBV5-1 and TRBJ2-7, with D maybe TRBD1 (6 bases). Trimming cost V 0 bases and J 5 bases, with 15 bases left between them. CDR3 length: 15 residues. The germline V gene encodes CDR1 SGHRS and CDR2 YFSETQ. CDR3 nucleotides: TGCGCCAGCAGCTTGGCCGACATGGACAGAGACGAGCAGTACTTC. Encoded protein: CASSLADMDRDEQYF.

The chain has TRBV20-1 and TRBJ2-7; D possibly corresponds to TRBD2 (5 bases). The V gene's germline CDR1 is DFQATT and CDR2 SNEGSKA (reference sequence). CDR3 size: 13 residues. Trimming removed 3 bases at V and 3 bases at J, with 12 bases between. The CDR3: CSASSMRDYEQYF. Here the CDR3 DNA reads TGCAGTGCTAGTTCTATGAGGGACTACGAGCAGTACTTC.

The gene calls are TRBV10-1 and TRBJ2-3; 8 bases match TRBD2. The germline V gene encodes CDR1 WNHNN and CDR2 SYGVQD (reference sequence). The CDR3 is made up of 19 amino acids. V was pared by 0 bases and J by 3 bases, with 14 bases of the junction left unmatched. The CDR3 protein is CASSESAGTSDFRTDTQYF. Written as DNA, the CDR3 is TGCGCCAGCAGTGAGTCGGCCGGGACTAGTGATTTTAGGACAGATACGCAGTATTTT.

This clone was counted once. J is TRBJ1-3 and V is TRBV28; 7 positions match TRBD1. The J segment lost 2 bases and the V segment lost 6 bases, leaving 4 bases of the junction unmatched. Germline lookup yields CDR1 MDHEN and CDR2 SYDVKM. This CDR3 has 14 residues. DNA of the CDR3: TGTGCCAGCAGCAGGGGGTTTGCTGGAAACACCATATATTTT. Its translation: CASSRGFAGNTIYF.

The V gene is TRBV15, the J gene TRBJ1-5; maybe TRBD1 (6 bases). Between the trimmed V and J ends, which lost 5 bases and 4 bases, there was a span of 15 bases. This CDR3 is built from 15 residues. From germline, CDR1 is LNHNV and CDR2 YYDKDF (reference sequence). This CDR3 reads CATSAGGRGNQPQHF. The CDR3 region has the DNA TGTGCCACCAGCGCCGGTGGGAGGGGGAATCAGCCCCAGCATTTT.

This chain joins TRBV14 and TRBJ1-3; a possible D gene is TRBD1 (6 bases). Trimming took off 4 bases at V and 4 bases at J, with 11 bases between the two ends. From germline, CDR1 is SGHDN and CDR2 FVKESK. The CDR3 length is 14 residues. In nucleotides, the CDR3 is TGTGCCAGCAGCCCACCCGGACAGGGAAACACCATATATTTT. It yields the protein CASSPPGQGNTIYF.

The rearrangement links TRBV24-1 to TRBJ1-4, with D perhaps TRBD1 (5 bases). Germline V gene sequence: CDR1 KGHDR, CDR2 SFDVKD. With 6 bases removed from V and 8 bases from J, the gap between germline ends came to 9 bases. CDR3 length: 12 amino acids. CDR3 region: CATSPRGEKLFF. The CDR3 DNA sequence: TGTGCCACCAGTCCCCGGGGGGAAAAACTGTTTTTT.

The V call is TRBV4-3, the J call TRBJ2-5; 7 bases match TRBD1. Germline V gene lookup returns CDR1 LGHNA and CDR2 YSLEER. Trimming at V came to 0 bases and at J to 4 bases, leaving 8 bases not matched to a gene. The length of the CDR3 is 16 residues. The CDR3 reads CASSQEGTARGETQYF. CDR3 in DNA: TGCGCCAGCAGCCAAGAGGGGACAGCGAGGGGAGAGACCCAGTACTTC.